The clone carrying this TCR beta chain has ten or more counts. The ends were cut back, 1 base at V and 4 bases at J, with 20 bases in the middle. The CDR3 totals 18 residues. CDR1 is SGHNT, CDR2 YENEEA, per germline. With two-round multiplex PCR, TCR beta CDR3 sequences were amplified from genomic DNA. First-round PCR amplification was performed with primers specific to each TRBV and TRBJ gene. Each CDR3 protein gets one entry after TCRdb re-called the multiplex PCR reads with MiXCR. The repertoire holds 31,000 or so distinct CDR3 sequences, with approximately 51% as singletons. The data are from a study of prognosis after radiotherapy for stage I lung cancer.

The sequencing here drew on PBMCs, taken before or after stereotactic body radiation therapy (not recorded which). J is TRBJ2-4 and V is TRBV11-3; weak D call: TRBD1 (7 bases). This clonotype was sampled from a donor at least 50 years old with non-small cell lung cancer. CDR3 nucleotide sequence: TGTGCCAGCAGCTTAGGGACAGGTGGAAGGGGGGCGAAAAACATTCAGTACTTC. Protein sequence: CASSLGTGGRGAKNIQYF.